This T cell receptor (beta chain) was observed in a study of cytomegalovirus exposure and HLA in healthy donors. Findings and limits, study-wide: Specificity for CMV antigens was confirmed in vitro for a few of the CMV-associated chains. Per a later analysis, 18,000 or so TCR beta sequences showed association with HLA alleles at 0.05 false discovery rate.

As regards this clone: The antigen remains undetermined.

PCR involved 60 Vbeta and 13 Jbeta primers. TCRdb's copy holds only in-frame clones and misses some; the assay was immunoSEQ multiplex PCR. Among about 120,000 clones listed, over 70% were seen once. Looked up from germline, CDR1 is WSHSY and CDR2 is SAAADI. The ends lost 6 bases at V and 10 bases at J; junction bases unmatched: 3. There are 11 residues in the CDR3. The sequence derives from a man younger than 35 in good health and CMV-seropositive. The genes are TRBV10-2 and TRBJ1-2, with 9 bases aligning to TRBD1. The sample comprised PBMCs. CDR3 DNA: TGCGCCAGCAGGGACAGGGGTGACTACACCTTC. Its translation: CASRDRGDYTF.